The 16 T cell receptor beta chains listed next were all sequenced from one sample in a study of human T cells and chemical hapten exposure. The time point denotes: pre-sensitization, week 0. Treatment of the sample: therapeutic diphenylcyclopropenone sensitization with weekly scalp DPC. TCRdb recomputed calls from the RACE reads with MiXCR, one row per CDR3 protein. Among about 68,000 distinct CDR3 sequences listed, approximately 10% were seen once. The input for sequencing was whole blood, taken in connection with sensitization to the hapten diphenylcyclopropenone (DPC). Receptors originate from a woman aged 50 to 60 with alopecia areata. Some clones in this sample may be carry-over from other donors' samples.

There are many counts of this clonotype. The chain carries TRBV18 and TRBJ2-5; 9 positions agree with TRBD1. There are 13 residues in the CDR3. Germline CDR1 KGHSH, CDR2 LQKENI. Trimming cost V 3 bases and J 5 bases; bases outside gene matches: 1. The CDR3 spells CASSPGQGETQYF. The CDR3 nucleotides read TGTGCCAGCTCACCTGGACAGGGGGAGACCCAGTACTTC.

This chain uses TRBV7-9 with TRBJ2-1; D not resolved. Trimming left V 5 bases short and J 1 base short, with 15 bases between. Germline assignment: CDR1 SEHNR and CDR2 FQNEAQ (reference sequence). The CDR3 length is 16 residues. The CDR3 loop is CASSPGRELSYNEQFF. The CDR3 DNA is TGTGCCAGCAGCCCAGGTCGAGAACTTTCCTACAATGAGCAGTTCTTC. Complete variable domain (other parts from reference TRBV7-9 and TRBJ2-1): DTGVSQNPRHKITKRGQNVTFRCDPISEHNRLYWYRQTLGQGPEFLTYFQNEAQLEKSRLLSDRFSAERPKGSFSTLEIQRTEQGDSAMYLCASSPGRELSYNEQFFGPGTRLTVL.

This clonotype was seen only once. This rearrangement joins TRBV5-4 to TRBJ1-1, with TRBD1 matching over 7 bases. Germline trimming cut 3 bases from V and 1 base from J; bases unmatched to any gene: 3. This CDR3 region has 14 residues. The V gene's germline CDR1 is SGHNT and CDR2 YYREEE (reference sequence). The CDR3 spells CASSWGQPNTEAFF. CDR3 nucleotides: TGTGCCAGCAGCTGGGGACAGCCGAACACTGAAGCTTTCTTT.

The rearrangement uses TRBV27 and TRBJ2-7; possibly TRBD1 or TRBD2 for D (5 bases each). The V and J ends lost 5 bases and 5 bases respectively, with 16 bases between them. The CDR3 has 14 residues. Germline CDR1 MNHEY, CDR2 SMNVEV (reference sequence). CDR3 nucleotides: TGTGCCAGCAGTCCCGGGACCAACTTAAACGAGCAGTACTTC. As protein: CASSPGTNLNEQYF.

This clonotype came up many times. V usage is TRBV2 and J usage is TRBJ2-3, with 8 nucleotides matching TRBD1. J was trimmed by 4 bases and V by 6 bases; bases with no gene match: 6. The V gene's germline CDR1 is SNHLY and CDR2 FYNNEI. The CDR3 totals 14 residues. CDR3 region: CASSGQGVPDTQYF. The CDR3 bases are TGTGCCAGCAGCGGACAGGGAGTTCCAGATACGCAGTATTTT. Using reference TRBV2 and TRBJ2-3 for the parts outside the CDR3, the full variable domain is EPEVTQTPSHQVTQMGQEVILRCVPISNHLYFYWYRQILGQKVEFLVSFYNNEISEKSEIFDDQFSVERPDGSNFTLKIRSTKLEDSAMYFCASSGQGVPDTQYFGPGTRLTVL.

This clonotype occurred a few times. The chain couples TRBV14 to TRBJ1-1; D is ambiguous. V was cut by 0 bases and J by 1 base, with 12 bases left in between. The germline V gene has CDR1 SGHDN and CDR2 FVKESK. The CDR3 extends over 16 amino acids. CDR3 protein: CASSQDFLSSNTEAFF. The CDR3 DNA is TGTGCCAGCAGCCAAGATTTTCTGAGCTCGAACACTGAAGCTTTCTTT.

This clonotype was found many times. V and J are TRBV6-6 and TRBJ2-5; 11 bases are a match to TRBD2. The CDR3 has 14 amino acids. CDR1 is MNHNY and CDR2 is SVGAGI in the germline V gene (reference sequence). After removal of 5 bases from V and 1 base from J, the junction contained 0 bases not matched to a gene. CDR3 nucleotides: TGTGCCAGCAGTCTAGCGGGAGGCCAAGAGACCCAGTACTTC. Amino acids: CASSLAGGQETQYF.

This rearrangement joins TRBV9 to TRBJ2-1; TRBD2 agrees at 9 bases. V was clipped by 0 bases and J by 7 bases; unmatched bases: 11. The germline V gene has CDR1 SGDLS and CDR2 YYNGEE. CDR3 length: 17 amino acids. CDR3 DNA sequence: TGTGCCAGCAGCGTAGACCCCCCCTTAGCGGGAGCAAATGAGCAGTTCTTC. It encodes CASSVDPPLAGANEQFF.

In its sample, this clonotype was seen many times. This chain links TRBV18 with TRBJ2-1; D might be TRBD1 or TRBD2, each matching 5 bases. CDR3 length: 14 amino acids. V was cut by 3 bases and J by 1 base, with 7 bases left in between. Looked up from germline, CDR1 is KGHSH and CDR2 is LQKENI. As DNA, the CDR3 is TGTGCCAGCTCACCGAGGGGTTCCTACAATGAGCAGTTCTTC. Its translation is CASSPRGSYNEQFF.

DNA of the CDR3: TGTGCCAGCAGCTCTGGGCTGTTTGAGACCCAGTACTTC. Translation gives CASSSGLFETQYF. The chain carries TRBV7-2 and TRBJ2-5, with D hard to call. Trimming shortened V by 4 bases and J by 5 bases, and 11 bases separated the two germline ends. The CDR3 covers 13 residues. The germline V gene encodes CDR1 SGHTA and CDR2 FQGNSA.

This clonotype was seen a handful of times. The genes are TRBV7-2 and TRBJ1-2; D is perhaps TRBD1 (6 bases). The CDR3 runs 13 residues. Per germline, CDR1 SGHTA and CDR2 FQGNSA. V lost 7 bases, J lost 7 bases, and 16 bases lay in between. The CDR3 sequence is CASNPRTDLGYTF. CDR3 DNA sequence: TGTGCCAGCAACCCGAGGACAGATCTTGGCTACACCTTC.

The chain has TRBV5-1 and TRBJ2-2; TRBD1 is a possible D gene (6 bases). CDR3 length: 16 amino acids. Trimming removed 1 base from V and 3 bases from J, with 13 bases in between. Germline V CDR1 and CDR2: SGHRS, YFSETQ. The CDR3 DNA reads as TGCGCCAGCAGCTTGATTCAGGGGTTGGACACCGGGGAGCTGTTTTTT. The encoded protein is CASSLIQGLDTGELFF.

To note about this clonotype: This CDR3 is missing its conserved last phenylalanine or tryptophan, likely due to a read error. The rearrangement links TRBV10-3 to TRBJ2-1; TRBD2 aligns across 7 bases. CDR3 length: 16 residues. Trimming removed 2 bases from V and 8 bases from J; junction bases left unmatched: 12. Germline CDR1 and CDR2: ENHRY and SYGVKD. The CDR3 loop reads CAISELTGTISHEQFS. In DNA form, the CDR3 reads TGTGCCATCAGTGAGCTCACCGGGACTATCAGCCATGAGCAGTTCTCC.

This clonotype was seen repeatedly, ten times or more. This chain uses TRBV5-1 with TRBJ2-1; 10 bases line up with TRBD2. The germline V gene has CDR1 SGHRS and CDR2 YFSETQ. CDR3 length equals 16 residues. V gave up 6 bases and J gave up 5 bases; unmatched junction bases: 11. The CDR3 DNA is TGCGCCAGCAAGAGTTATAGCGGGAGGAACCACAATGAGCAGTTCTTC. It codes for CASKSYSGRNHNEQFF. The full variable domain, rest sourced from reference TRBV5-1 and TRBJ2-1, is KAGVTQTPRYLIKTRGQQVTLSCSPISGHRSVSWYQQTPGQGLQFLFEYFSETQRNKGNFPGRFSGRQFSNSRSEMNVSTLELGDSALYLCASKSYSGRNHNEQFFGPGTRLTVL.

This clonotype was seen a few times. This chain uses TRBV3-1 with TRBJ2-3; D is possibly TRBD2 (5 bases). This CDR3 contains 14 residues. Germline CDR1 reads LGHDT; CDR2 reads YNNKEL (reference sequence). The V end lost 0 bases, the J end lost 4 bases, and 8 bases lay between the germline ends. The DNA of the CDR3 is TGTGCCAGCAGCCAAGATATTAGCGCAGATACGCAGTATTTT. This translates into CASSQDISADTQYF.

This clonotype was detected ten times or more. The rearrangement links TRBV30 to TRBJ2-3; 8 bases match TRBD2. CDR1 and CDR2 (germline): GTSNPN, SVGIG (reference sequence). V shed 7 bases and J 6 bases; nucleotides not matched to a gene: 12. The CDR3 has 14 amino acids. The CDR3 nucleotides are TGTGCCTCCTCGGGCGGGGGGCCCGCGGATACGCAGTATTTT. Translated: CASSGGGPADTQYF.